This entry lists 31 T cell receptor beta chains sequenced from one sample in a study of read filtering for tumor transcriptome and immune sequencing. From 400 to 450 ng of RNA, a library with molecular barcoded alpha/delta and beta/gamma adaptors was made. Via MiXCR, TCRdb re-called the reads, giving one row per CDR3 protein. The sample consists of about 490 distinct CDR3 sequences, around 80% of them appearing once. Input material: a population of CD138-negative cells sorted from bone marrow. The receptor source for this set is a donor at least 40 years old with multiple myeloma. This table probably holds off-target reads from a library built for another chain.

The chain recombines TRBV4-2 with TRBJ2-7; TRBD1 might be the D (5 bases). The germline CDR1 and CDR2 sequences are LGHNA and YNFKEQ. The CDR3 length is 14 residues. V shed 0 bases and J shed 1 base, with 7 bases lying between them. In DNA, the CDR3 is TGTGCCAGCAGCCAAGATCAGGGATCCTACGAGCAGTACTTC. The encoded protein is CASSQDQGSYEQYF.

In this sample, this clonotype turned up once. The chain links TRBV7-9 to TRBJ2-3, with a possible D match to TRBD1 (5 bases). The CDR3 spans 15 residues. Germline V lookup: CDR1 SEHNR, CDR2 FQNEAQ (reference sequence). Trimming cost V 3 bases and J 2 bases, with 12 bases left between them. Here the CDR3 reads CASSFDSFFTDTQYF. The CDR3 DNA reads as TGTGCCAGCAGCTTCGACAGCTTTTTCACAGATACGCAGTATTTT.

Here the CDR3 DNA reads TGCGCCAGCAGCCAGGGGACTGCAAGGGAGCAGTACTTC. Its translation: CASSQGTAREQYF. The chain recombines TRBV4-1 with TRBJ2-7; the D gene is possibly TRBD2 (6 bases). Trimming took off 3 bases at V and 7 bases at J, with 13 bases between the two ends. The CDR3 is 13 amino acids. CDR1 and CDR2 from the germline V gene are MGHRA and YSYEKL.

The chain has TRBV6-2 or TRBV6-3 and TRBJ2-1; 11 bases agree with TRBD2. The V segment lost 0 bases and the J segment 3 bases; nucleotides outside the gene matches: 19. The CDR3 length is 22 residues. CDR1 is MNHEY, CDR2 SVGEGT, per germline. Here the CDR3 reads CASSYSSWASGRLRLNYNEQFF. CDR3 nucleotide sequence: TGTGCCAGCAGTTACTCGAGTTGGGCTAGCGGGAGGCTCCGGCTTAACTACAATGAGCAGTTCTTC.

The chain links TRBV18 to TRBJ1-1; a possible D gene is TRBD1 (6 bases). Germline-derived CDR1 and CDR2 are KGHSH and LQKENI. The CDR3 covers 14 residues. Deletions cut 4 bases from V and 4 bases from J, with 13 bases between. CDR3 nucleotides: TGTGCCAGCTCACGGGACAATGGGGCCACTGAAGCTTTCTTT. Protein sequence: CASSRDNGATEAFF.

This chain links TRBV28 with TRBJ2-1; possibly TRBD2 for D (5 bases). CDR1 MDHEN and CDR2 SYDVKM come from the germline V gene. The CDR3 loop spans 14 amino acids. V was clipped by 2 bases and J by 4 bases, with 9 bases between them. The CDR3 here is CASSLVREYNEQFF. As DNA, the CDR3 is TGTGCCAGCAGTTTAGTTCGGGAATACAATGAGCAGTTCTTC.

The CDR3 reads CASRQANTEAFF. The DNA of the CDR3 is TGTGCCAGTCGACAGGCCAACACTGAAGCTTTCTTT. V usage is TRBV28 and J usage is TRBJ1-1, with D tentatively TRBD1 (6 bases). Germline values: CDR1 MDHEN, CDR2 SYDVKM. V was cut by 9 bases and J by 2 bases, with 10 bases left in between. This CDR3 region has 12 residues.

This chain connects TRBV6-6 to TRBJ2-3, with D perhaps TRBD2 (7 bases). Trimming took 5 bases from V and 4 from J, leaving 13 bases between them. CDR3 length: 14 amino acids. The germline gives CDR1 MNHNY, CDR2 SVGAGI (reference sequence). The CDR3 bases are TGTGCCAGCAGTCAAAGGGGGGGCGCAGATACGCAGTATTTT. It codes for CASSQRGGADTQYF.

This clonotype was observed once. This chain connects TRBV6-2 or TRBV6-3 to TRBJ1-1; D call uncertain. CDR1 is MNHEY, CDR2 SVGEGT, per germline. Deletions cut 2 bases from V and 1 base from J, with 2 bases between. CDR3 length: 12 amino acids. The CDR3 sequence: CASSYANTEAFF. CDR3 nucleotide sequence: TGTGCCAGCAGTTACGCGAACACTGAAGCTTTCTTT.

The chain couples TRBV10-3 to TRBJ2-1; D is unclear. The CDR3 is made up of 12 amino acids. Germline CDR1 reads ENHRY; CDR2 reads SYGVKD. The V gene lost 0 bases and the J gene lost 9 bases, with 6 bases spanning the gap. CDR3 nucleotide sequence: TGTGCCATCAGTGAGTCGTCGGCTGAGCAGTTCTTC. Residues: CAISESSAEQFF.

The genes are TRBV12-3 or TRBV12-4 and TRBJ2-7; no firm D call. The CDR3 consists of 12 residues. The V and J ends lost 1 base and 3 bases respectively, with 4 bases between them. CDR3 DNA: TGTGCCAGCAGTTTAGTTTACTACGAGCAGTACTTC. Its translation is CASSLVYYEQYF.

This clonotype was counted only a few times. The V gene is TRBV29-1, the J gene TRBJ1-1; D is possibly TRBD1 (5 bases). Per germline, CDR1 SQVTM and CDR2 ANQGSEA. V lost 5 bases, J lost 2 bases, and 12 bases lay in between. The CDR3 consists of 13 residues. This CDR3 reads CSVSPTVNTEAFF. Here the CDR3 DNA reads TGCAGCGTTTCGCCGACAGTCAACACTGAAGCTTTCTTT.

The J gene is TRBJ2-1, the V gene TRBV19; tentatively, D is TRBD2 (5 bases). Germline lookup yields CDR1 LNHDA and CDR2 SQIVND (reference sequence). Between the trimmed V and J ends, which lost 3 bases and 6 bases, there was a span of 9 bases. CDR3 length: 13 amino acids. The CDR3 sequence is CASSIRESNEQFF. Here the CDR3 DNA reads TGTGCCAGTAGTATTAGGGAGAGCAATGAGCAGTTCTTC.

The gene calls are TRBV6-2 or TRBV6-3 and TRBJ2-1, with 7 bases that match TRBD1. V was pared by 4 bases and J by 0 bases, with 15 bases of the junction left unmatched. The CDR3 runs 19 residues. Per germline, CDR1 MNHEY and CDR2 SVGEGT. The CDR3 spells CASSFDRVERISSYNEQFF. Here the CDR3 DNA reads TGTGCCAGCAGTTTCGACAGGGTAGAGCGGATTAGCTCCTACAATGAGCAGTTCTTC.

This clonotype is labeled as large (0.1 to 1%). The CDR3, as DNA: TGCAGTGCTCCCCCGGGACTAGCGGGTTTTGGGGTCGAGACCCAGTACTTC. Encoded protein: CSAPPGLAGFGVETQYF. The chain links TRBV20-1 to TRBJ2-5; 12 bases match TRBD2. The CDR3 runs 17 residues. V shed 5 bases, J shed 5 bases, and the junction held 15 bases outside the gene matches. Germline CDR1 and CDR2: DFQATT and SNEGSKA (reference sequence).

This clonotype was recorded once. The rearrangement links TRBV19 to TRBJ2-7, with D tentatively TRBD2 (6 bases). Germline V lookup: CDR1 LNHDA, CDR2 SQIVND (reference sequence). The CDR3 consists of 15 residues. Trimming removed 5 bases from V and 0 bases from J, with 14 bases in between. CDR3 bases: TGTGCCAGTAGTCCAGCCCCCGGGGGCTCCTACGAGCAGTACTTC. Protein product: CASSPAPGGSYEQYF.

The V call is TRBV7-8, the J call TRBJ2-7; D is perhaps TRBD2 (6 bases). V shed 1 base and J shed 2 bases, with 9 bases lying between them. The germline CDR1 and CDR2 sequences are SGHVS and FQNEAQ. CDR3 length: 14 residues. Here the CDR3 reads CASSLVPGAYEQYF. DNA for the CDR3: TGTGCCAGCAGCTTAGTGCCGGGAGCCTACGAGCAGTACTTC.

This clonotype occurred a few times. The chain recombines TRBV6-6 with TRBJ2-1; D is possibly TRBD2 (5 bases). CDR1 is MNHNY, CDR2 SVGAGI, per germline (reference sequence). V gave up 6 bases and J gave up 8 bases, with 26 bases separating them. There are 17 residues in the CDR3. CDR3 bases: TGTGCCAGCAGAGCCCCCCTAGAGGGCAGGTGGACGGATGAGCAGTTCTTC. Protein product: CASRAPLEGRWTDEQFF.

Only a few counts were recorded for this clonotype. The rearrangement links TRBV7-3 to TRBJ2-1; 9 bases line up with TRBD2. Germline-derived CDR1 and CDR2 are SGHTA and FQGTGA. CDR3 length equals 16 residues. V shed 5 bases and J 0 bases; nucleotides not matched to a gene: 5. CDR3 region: CASSRTSESSYNEQFF. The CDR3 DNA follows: TGTGCCAGCAGCAGGACTAGCGAGAGCTCCTACAATGAGCAGTTCTTC.

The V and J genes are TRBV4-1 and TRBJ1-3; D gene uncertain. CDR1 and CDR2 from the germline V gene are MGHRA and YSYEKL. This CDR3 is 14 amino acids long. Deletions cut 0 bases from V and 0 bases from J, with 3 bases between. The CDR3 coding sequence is TGCGCCAGCAGCCAAGACAGCTCTGGAAACACCATATATTTT. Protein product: CASSQDSSGNTIYF.

CDR3 bases: TGCAGTGCTCCAAAAGGGGGAGAGAGGTTCTTC. Protein: CSAPKGGERFF. This sequence joins TRBV20-1 and TRBJ2-1; TRBD1 might be the D (6 bases). This CDR3 is 11 amino acids long. Germline V gives CDR1 DFQATT, CDR2 SNEGSKA (reference sequence). V was pared by 5 bases and J by 15 bases, with 17 bases between.

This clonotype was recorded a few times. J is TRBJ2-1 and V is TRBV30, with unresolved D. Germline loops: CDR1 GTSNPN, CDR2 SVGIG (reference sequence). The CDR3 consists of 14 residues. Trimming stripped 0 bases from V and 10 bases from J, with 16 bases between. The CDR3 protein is CAWSVRESLLEQFF. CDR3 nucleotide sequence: TGTGCCTGGAGTGTAAGGGAAAGTTTACTGGAGCAGTTCTTC. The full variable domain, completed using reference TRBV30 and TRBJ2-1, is SQTIHQWPATLVQPVGSPLSLECTVEGTSNPNLYWYRQAAGRGLQLLFYSVGIGQISSEVPQNLSASRPQDRQFILSSKKLLLSDSGFYLCAWSVRESLLEQFFGPGTRLTVL.

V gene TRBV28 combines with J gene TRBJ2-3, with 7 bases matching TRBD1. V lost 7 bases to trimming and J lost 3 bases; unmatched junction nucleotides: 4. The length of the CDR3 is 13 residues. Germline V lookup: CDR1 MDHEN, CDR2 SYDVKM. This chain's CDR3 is CASTPTGTDTQYF. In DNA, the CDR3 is TGTGCCAGCACTCCGACAGGGACAGATACGCAGTATTTT.

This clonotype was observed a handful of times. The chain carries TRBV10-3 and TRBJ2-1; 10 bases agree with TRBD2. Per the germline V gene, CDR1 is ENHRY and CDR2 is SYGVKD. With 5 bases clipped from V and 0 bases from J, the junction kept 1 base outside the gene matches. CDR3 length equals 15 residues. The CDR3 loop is CAISPSGSSYNEQFF. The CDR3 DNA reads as TGTGCCATCAGTCCTAGCGGGAGCTCCTACAATGAGCAGTTCTTC.

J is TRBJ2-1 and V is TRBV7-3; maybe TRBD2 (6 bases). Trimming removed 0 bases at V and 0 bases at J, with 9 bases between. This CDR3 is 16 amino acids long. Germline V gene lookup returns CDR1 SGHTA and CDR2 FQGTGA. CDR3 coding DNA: TGTGCCAGCAGCTTAACGGGCGGGAACTCCTACAATGAGCAGTTCTTC. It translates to CASSLTGGNSYNEQFF.

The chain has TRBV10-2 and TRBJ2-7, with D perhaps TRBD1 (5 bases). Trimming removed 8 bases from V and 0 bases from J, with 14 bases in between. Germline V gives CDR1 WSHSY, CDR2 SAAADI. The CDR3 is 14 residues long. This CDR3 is CASLKQAYSYEQYF. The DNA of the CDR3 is TGCGCCAGCCTCAAACAGGCCTACTCCTACGAGCAGTACTTC.

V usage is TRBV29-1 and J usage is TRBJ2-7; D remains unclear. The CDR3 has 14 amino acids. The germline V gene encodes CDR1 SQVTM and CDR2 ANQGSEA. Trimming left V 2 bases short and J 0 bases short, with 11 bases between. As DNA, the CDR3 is TGCAGCGTTGAACTCTTGGGCAGCTCCTACGAGCAGTACTTC. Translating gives CSVELLGSSYEQYF.

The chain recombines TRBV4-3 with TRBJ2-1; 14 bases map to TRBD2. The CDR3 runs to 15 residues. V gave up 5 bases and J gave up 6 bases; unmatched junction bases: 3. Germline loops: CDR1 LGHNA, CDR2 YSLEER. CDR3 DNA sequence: TGCGCCAGCAGCAGGGGGACTAGCGGGAGCAATGAGCAGTTCTTC. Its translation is CASSRGTSGSNEQFF.

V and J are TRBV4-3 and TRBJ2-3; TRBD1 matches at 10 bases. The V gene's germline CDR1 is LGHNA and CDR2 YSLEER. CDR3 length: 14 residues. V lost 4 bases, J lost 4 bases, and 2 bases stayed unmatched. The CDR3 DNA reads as TGCGCCAGCAGCCGACAGGGGGCCCCAGATACGCAGTATTTT. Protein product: CASSRQGAPDTQYF.

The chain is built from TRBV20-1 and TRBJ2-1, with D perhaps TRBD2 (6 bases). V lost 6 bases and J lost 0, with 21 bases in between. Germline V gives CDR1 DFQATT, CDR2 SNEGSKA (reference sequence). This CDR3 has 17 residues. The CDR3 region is CSAIGALARSSYNEQFF. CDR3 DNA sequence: TGCAGTGCCATAGGCGCACTAGCCCGAAGCTCCTACAATGAGCAGTTCTTC.

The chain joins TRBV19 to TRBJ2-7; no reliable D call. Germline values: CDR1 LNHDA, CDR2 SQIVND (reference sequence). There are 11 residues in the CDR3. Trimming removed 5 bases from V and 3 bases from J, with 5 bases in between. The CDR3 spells CASSVNYEQYF. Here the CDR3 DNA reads TGTGCCAGTAGTGTGAACTACGAGCAGTACTTC.